Presented here are 9 T cell receptor beta chains from one specimen sequenced in a study of T cells after yellow fever vaccination. TCRdb analysed the 5' RACE reads with MiXCR anew, one entry per CDR3 protein. The data show 500,000 to 550,000 distinct CDR3 sequences, around a fifth seen once. The input for sequencing was PBMCs, taken about 21 days after the first yellow fever vaccination. These receptor sequences come from a man between 18 and 29 years old who received the YFV17D yellow fever vaccine.

The chain uses TRBV7-6 and TRBJ2-1, with 9 bases aligning to TRBD1. This CDR3 has 17 amino acids. Losses at the gene ends were 5 bases for V and 1 base for J; bases not matched to a gene: 9. Germline V gene sequence: CDR1 SGHVS, CDR2 FNYEAQ. In nucleotides, the CDR3 is TGTGCCAGCAGCCCCGAACAGGGGGCTGCATCCTACAATGAGCAGTTCTTC. This translates into CASSPEQGAASYNEQFF. Combining the CDR3 with reference TRBV7-6 and TRBJ2-1 gives the whole variable domain GAGVSQSPRYKVTKRGQDVALRCDPISGHVSLYWYRQALGQGPEFLTYFNYEAQQDKSGLPNDRFSAERPEGSISTLTIQRTEQRDSAMYRCASSPEQGAASYNEQFFGPGTRLTVL.

The rearrangement uses TRBV5-1 and TRBJ1-1, with unresolved D. Per the germline V gene, CDR1 is SGHRS and CDR2 is YFSETQ. V was clipped by 3 bases and J by 6 bases, with 9 bases between them. CDR3 size: 12 residues. The CDR3: CASSSWKAEAFF. The CDR3 nucleotides read TGCGCCAGCAGCTCATGGAAGGCTGAAGCTTTCTTT. The whole variable domain, filled in from reference TRBV5-1 and TRBJ1-1, reads KAGVTQTPRYLIKTRGQQVTLSCSPISGHRSVSWYQQTPGQGLQFLFEYFSETQRNKGNFPGRFSGRQFSNSRSEMNVSTLELGDSALYLCASSSWKAEAFFGQGTRLTVV.

Regarding this clonotype: A much larger clone lies one base from this, so it may be a read error. The chain is built from TRBV14 and TRBJ1-1; no definite D call. The V end was cut by 2 bases, the J end by 3 bases, with 7 bases between. The CDR3 contains 13 residues. Germline CDR1 reads SGHDN; CDR2 reads FVKESK. The CDR3 region is CASSQTLYTEAFF. In nucleotides, the CDR3 is TGTGCCAGCAGCCAAACCTTGTACACTGAAGCTTTCTTT.

A few counts support this clonotype. The CDR3, as DNA: TGTGCCAGCAGTTTAGGGCGAGGGGGTGAGCAGTTCTTC. Its protein product is CASSLGRGGEQFF. The rearrangement uses TRBV27 and TRBJ2-1, with a tentative D call TRBD1 (6 bases). V lost 2 bases and J lost 9, with 11 bases in between. CDR1 is MNHEY and CDR2 is SMNVEV in the germline V gene (reference sequence). This CDR3 is built from 13 residues.

The chain has TRBV4-1 and TRBJ2-7, with TRBD2 identical over 7 bases. Germline lookup yields CDR1 MGHRA and CDR2 YSYEKL. J gave up 4 bases and V 1 base, and 4 bases lay outside the gene matches. The CDR3 extends over 14 amino acids. The CDR3 DNA is TGCGCCAGCAGCCAAGTACCTAGCGGTTACGAGCAGTACGTC. This translates into CASSQVPSGYEQYV.

The rearrangement uses TRBV5-1 and TRBJ1-1; D is possibly TRBD1 (5 bases). The CDR3 runs 14 residues. Trimming stripped 7 bases from V and 4 bases from J, with 17 bases between. CDR1 is SGHRS, CDR2 YFSETQ, per germline. CDR3 protein: CASGRRDQVTEAFF. In DNA form, the CDR3 reads TGCGCCAGCGGTCGCCGGGACCAAGTCACTGAAGCTTTCTTT.

This clonotype was observed a few times. The gene calls are TRBV19 and TRBJ1-4; D uncertain. CDR1 LNHDA and CDR2 SQIVND come from the germline V gene (reference sequence). Deletions cut 3 bases from V and 0 bases from J, with 11 bases between. The CDR3 length is 16 residues. The CDR3 protein is CASSMVGRPTNEKLFF. CDR3 sequence (DNA): TGTGCCAGTAGTATGGTGGGTAGACCAACTAATGAAAAACTGTTTTTT.

This clonotype was counted only a few times. V and J are TRBV5-5 and TRBJ2-3; no definite D call. This CDR3 is built from 16 residues. Trimming shortened V by 2 bases and J by 3 bases, and 16 bases separated the two germline ends. The germline CDR1 and CDR2 sequences are SGHKS and YYEKEE (reference sequence). The CDR3 spells CASSLSLRDSTDTQYF. The CDR3 nucleotides are TGTGCCAGCAGCTTATCCTTACGAGACTCGACAGATACGCAGTATTTT.

This clonotype appeared once. Germline and junction disagree at one end, which may indicate a read error. The CDR3 spells CASSLAPRTRVDMQYF. The CDR3 bases are TGTGCCAGCAGCTTAGCGCCGAGGACTCGAGTGGATATGCAGTATTTT. V usage is TRBV7-6 and J usage is TRBJ2-3; D possibly corresponds to TRBD2 (5 bases). The CDR3 extends over 16 amino acids. Germline CDR1 and CDR2: SGHVS and FNYEAQ.